Below are 3 T cell receptor beta chains sequenced from a single sample in a study of T cell responses to AZD1222 COVID-19 vaccine. Method: immunoSEQ multiplex PCR; TCRdb's copy keeps in-frame clones and lacks some. The sample includes 150,000 to 200,000 clones, about 83% of them seen just once. The source material was peripheral blood, sampled 28 days after the second AZD1222 dose. Receptors originate from an adult who received the AZD1222 COVID-19 vaccine.

V gene TRBV11-2 combines with J gene TRBJ2-7, with D perhaps being TRBD1 or TRBD2 (5 bases each). V lost 3 bases to trimming and J lost 2 bases, with 17 bases between them. The CDR3 extends over 16 amino acids. Germline CDR1 is SGHAT and CDR2 is FQNNGV. CDR3: CASSFNDQRGAYEQYF. DNA for the CDR3: TGTGCCAGCAGCTTTAACGATCAGCGAGGGGCCTACGAGCAGTACTTC.

The chain couples TRBV6-5 to TRBJ1-5; 7 nucleotides agree with TRBD1. The CDR3 is 15 amino acids. The germline gives CDR1 MNHEY, CDR2 SVGAGI. With 6 bases clipped from V and 3 bases from J, the junction kept 8 bases outside the gene matches. The CDR3, as DNA: TGTGCCAGCAGCGGCATGGGACAGCTCAATCAGCCCCAGCATTTT. This sequence encodes CASSGMGQLNQPQHF.

This clone was seen a handful of times. This rearrangement joins TRBV5-4 to TRBJ1-5; D is ambiguous. The CDR3 loop spans 12 amino acids. The germline V and J ends were trimmed by 0 bases and 6 bases, with 4 bases remaining between them. Germline-derived CDR1 and CDR2 are SGHNT and YYREEE (reference sequence). CDR3 bases: TGTGCCAGCAGCTTGGATAGTCAGCCCCAGCATTTT. Translated, it gives CASSLDSQPQHF.